The T cell receptor beta chain described here comes from a study of CD8+CD57+ T cells in acquired aplastic anemia (dated by TCRdb to the late 2010s). About the investigation overall: A mean of 3.2 ug of DNA, ranging from roughly 0.17 to 30 ug, was extracted from sorted CD4+ and CD8+ cells. A CD8+CD57+ expansion meant a frequency higher than the mean frequency seen in healthy subjects. General conclusions and limits of the study: Between patients and healthy controls, no significant difference in CD8+ Simpson's diversity was found (P=0.060). About 28 CD8+ CDR3 sequences were found in both patients and controls but appeared to be highly expressed in patients and within the immunodominant clones of the patients.

As concerns this clonotype: This clone's antigen is unknown. Base qualities were left out, and no much larger clone turns up one base away.

The CDR3 runs 13 residues from the cysteine to the phenylalanine. The sequence is cut down to CDR3 DNA, 39 bases in frame from base 1. Germline trimming: 11 bases from V, 9 bases from J; junction bases outside gene matches: 15. CDR1 LNHDA and CDR2 SQIVND were looked up in the germline V gene (reference sequence). Expansion of CD8+CD57+ cells had been shown by flow cytometry in the patients chosen for sequencing. Every patient had severe acquired aplastic anemia, diagnosed using the International Study of Aplastic Anemia and Agranulocytosis and Camitta criteria. No therapy had been received by the patients at the time of blood sampling. In this study, sorted CD4+ and CD8+ T cells from the blood of healthy subjects and of severe aplastic anemia patients had their TCR repertoires deep-sequenced. Patients were enrolled under clinicaltrials.gov protocols 00001620, 01623167, 00001397, 00071045, 00081523 and 00961064 in the USA. Ficoll-Paque density gradient centrifugation was used to isolate peripheral blood mononuclear cells. Before DNA extraction, CD4+ and CD8+ T cells were sorted with FACS or magnetic beads.

Genomic DNA served as template for TCR beta VDJ combination and CDR3 sequence profiling. An Illumina HiSeq 2000 was used for TCR repertoire sequencing. The source study handled its data this way. Repertoires were assessed using TRBV/TRBJ rearrangement plots, CDR3 size and DJ length profiles, and Simpson's diversity index. The most abundant DNA sequence in the deep sequencing data was taken as the immunodominant clone. CDR3 amino acid sequences were checked for sharing across subjects and were also compared against the VDJdb database and published repertoires. TCRdb trimmed public reads at Q25 via fastp, called clones via MiXCR and kept in-frame beta chains. Rows matching on CDR3 protein sequence are summarized as one entry with the most common DNA and genes. TCRdb's processing, not the authors', yielded these V and J calls. The sample data list under 200,000 distinct CDR3 sequences, and roughly 50% of these were observed just once. The ten biggest clones cover 1.8% of the sample.

The clonotype comes from a human donor with aplastic anemia. The sample was sorted CD4+, CD8+, or CD8+CD57+ T cells (not recorded which) from PBMCs. The sequence is built from TRBV19 and TRBJ2-5; a stretch of 7 junction bases matches TRBD2. CDR3 loop: CAGGRVSNQPQYF. The bases read TGTGCCGGCGGGAGAGTTAGCAATCAGCCCCAGTACTTC.